Below, one T cell receptor (beta chain) is given with its context. The germline V gene has CDR1 MNHEY and CDR2 SMNVEV (reference sequence). With 0 bases removed from V and 1 base from J, the gap between germline ends came to 10 bases. The CDR3 extends over 17 amino acids. These data belong to a study of T cell clones after liver transplantation. At the level of the study: Samples came from ITN030ST, which attempted immunosuppression withdrawal within 2 years of liver transplantation.

TCRdb keeps only in-frame clones here, not all; method: immunoSEQ multiplex PCR. There are more than 95,000 clones in the sample; 75% to 85% occur only once, and 0.8% to 1% lies in the top ten. This rearrangement joins TRBV27 to TRBJ2-6; D not certain. This TCR was recovered from a human donor who received a liver transplant. This specimen was CD4+ T cells from blood, taken before liver transplant. The CDR3 here is CASSLSRLQSGANVLTF. In DNA, the CDR3 is TGTGCCAGCAGTTTATCTAGACTTCAATCTGGGGCCAACGTCCTGACTTTC.